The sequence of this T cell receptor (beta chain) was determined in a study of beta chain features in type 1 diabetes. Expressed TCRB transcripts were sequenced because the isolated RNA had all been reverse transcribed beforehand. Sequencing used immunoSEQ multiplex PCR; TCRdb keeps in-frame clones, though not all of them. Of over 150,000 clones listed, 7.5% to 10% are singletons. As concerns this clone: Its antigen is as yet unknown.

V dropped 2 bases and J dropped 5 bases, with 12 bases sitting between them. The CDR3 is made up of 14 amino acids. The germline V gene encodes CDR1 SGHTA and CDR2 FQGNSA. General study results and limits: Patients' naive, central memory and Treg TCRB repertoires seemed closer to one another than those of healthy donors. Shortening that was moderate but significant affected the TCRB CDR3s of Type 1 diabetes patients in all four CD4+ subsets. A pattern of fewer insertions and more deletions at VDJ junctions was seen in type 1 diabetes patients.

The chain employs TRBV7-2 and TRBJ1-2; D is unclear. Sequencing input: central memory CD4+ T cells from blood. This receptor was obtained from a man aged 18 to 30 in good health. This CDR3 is CASSLLRPSYGYTF. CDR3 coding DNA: TGTGCCAGCAGCTTACTCAGGCCTTCATATGGCTACACCTTC.